This T cell receptor (beta chain) was recorded in a study of beta chain features in type 1 diabetes. General study points: Patients showed naive, central memory and Treg TCRB repertoires that appeared more similar than those of healthy donors. When Type 1 diabetes patients were examined, their TCRB CDR3s proved moderately but significantly shorter in all four CD4+ subsets.

Concerning this clone itself: As yet, its antigen is unknown.

The investigators reverse transcribed all of the isolated RNA, so they sequenced expressed TCRB transcripts. The protocol was immunoSEQ multiplex PCR, while the TCRdb copy is restricted to in-frame clones and leaves out a portion. The sample contains hundreds of thousands of clones, roughly a sixth of which appear only once. The material sequenced was naive CD4+ T cells from blood. The TCR originated in a man younger than 30 in good health.

The CDR3 loop reads CASSLVGPSTDTQYF. Written as DNA, the CDR3 is TGTGCCAGCAGTTTGGTAGGACCGAGCACAGATACGCAGTATTTT. V gene TRBV28 combines with J gene TRBJ2-3, with D unresolved. Trimming shortened V by 3 bases and J by 0 bases, and 10 bases separated the two germline ends. There are 15 residues in the CDR3. The germline CDR1 and CDR2 sequences are MDHEN and SYDVKM.